The clone carrying this T cell receptor beta chain was detected a few times. A single record per CDR3 protein comes from TCRdb applying MiXCR to the 5' RACE reads. The sample carries roughly 30,000 distinct CDR3 sequences, roughly 5.7% recorded once. This specimen comes from a study of early T cells in non-severe SARS-CoV-2 infection. This CDR3 has 16 amino acids. The ends lost 5 bases at V and 0 bases at J; junction bases unmatched: 9. Germline V CDR1 and CDR2: SEHNR, FQNEAQ (reference sequence). The TCR sequence derives from an adult who was a healthcare worker with PCR-confirmed SARS-CoV-2 infection or an uninfected control (not recorded which). The gene calls are TRBV7-9 and TRBJ2-7; 8 bases are a match to TRBD2. Sequences were obtained from whole blood. In DNA, the CDR3 is TGTGCCAGCAGCCCAAAGACTAGCGAGAGCTCCTACGAGCAGTACTTC. Translation gives CASSPKTSESSYEQYF.